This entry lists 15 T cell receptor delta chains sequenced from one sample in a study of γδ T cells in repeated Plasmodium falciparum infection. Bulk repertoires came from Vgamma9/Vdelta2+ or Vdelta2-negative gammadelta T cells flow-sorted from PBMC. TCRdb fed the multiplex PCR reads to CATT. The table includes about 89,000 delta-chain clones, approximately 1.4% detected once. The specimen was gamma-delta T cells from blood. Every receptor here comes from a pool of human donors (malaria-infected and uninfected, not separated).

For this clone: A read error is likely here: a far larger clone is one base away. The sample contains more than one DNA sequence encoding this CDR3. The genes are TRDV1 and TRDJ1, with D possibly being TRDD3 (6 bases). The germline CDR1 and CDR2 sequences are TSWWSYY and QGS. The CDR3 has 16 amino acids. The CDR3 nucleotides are TGTGCTCTTGGGGAACTTAATGGGGATTACACCGATAAACTCATCTTC. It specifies CALGELNGDYTDKLIF.

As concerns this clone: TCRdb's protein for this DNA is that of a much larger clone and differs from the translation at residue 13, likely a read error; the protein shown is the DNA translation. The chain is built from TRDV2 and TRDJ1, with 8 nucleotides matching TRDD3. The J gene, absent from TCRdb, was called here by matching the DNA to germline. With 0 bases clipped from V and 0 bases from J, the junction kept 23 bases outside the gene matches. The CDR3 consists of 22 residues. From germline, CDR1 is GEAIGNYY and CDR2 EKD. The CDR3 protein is CACDTVPVIVLGGTLYTDKLIF. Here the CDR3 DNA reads TGTGCCTGTGACACCGTGCCCGTGATTGTACTGGGGGGTACTCTGTACACCGATAAACTCATCTTT.

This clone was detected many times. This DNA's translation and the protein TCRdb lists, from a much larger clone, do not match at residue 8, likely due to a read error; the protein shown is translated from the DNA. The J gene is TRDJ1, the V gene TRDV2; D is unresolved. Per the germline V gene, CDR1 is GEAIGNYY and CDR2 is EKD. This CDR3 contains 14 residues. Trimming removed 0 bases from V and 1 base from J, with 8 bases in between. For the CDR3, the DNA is TGTGCCTGTGACACCGGGCGTGGCACCGATAAACTCATCTTT. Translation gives CACDTGRGTDKLIF.

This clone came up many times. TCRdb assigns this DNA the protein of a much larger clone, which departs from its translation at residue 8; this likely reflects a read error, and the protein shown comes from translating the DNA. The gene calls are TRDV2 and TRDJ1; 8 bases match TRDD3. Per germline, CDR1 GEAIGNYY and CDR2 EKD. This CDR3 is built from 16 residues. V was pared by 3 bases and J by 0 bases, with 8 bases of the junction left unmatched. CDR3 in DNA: TGTGCCTGTGACGGACTGGGGGGGCTGTACACCGATAAACTCATCTTT. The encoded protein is CACDGLGGLYTDKLIF.

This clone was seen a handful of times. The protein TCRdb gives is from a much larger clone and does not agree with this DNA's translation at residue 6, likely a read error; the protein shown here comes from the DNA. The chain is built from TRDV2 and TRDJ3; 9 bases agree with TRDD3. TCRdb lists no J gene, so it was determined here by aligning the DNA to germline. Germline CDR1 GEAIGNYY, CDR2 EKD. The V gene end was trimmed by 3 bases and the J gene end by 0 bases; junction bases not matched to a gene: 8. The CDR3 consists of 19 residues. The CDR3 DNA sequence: TGTGCCTGTGACGCTGCTGGGGGATTGAGCTCCTGGGACACCCGACAGATGTTTTTC. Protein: CACDAAGGLSSWDTRQMFF.

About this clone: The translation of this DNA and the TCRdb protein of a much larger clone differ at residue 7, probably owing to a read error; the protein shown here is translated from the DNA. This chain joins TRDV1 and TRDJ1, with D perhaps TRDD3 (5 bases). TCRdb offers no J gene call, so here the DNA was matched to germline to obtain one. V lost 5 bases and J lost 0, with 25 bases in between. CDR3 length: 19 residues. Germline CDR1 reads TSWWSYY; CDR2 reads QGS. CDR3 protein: CALGNWNRVLEGNTDKLIF. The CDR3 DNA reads TGTGCTCTTGGGAACTGGAACCGCGTACTGGAGGGGAACACCGATAAACTCATCTTT.

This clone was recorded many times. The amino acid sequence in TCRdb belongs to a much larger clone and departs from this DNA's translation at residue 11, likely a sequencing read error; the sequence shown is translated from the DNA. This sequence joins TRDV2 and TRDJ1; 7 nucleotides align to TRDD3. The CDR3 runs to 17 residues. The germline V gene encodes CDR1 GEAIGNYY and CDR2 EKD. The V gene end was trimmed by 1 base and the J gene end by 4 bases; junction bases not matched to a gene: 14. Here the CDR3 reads CACDTQYWGRNDDKLIF. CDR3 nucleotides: TGTGCCTGTGACACTCAATACTGGGGCAGAAACGACGATAAACTCATCTTT.

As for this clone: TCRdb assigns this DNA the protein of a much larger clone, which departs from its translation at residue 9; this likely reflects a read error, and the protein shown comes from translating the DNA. CDR3 DNA sequence: TGTGCTCTTGGGGAACGTCCGAGGCACTGGGGAATGGTTCGGTACACCGATAAACTCATCTTT. Translating gives CALGERPRHWGMVRYTDKLIF. This sequence joins TRDV1 and TRDJ1; 7 nucleotides line up with TRDD3. TCRdb supplies no J gene; here it was assigned by aligning the nucleotide sequence to germline. CDR3 length equals 21 residues. Germline assignment: CDR1 TSWWSYY and CDR2 QGS. V lost 1 base and J lost 0; bases outside the gene matches: 20.

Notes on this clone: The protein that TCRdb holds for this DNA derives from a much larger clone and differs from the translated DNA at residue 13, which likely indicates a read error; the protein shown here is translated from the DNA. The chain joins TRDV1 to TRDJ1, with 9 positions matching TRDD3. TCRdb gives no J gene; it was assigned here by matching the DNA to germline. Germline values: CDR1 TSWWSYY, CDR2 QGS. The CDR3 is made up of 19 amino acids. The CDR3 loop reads CALVELRSPLLGEPHKLIF. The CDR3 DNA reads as TGTGCTCTTGTGGAACTCAGGTCTCCCTTACTGGGGGAGCCCCATAAACTCATCTTT.

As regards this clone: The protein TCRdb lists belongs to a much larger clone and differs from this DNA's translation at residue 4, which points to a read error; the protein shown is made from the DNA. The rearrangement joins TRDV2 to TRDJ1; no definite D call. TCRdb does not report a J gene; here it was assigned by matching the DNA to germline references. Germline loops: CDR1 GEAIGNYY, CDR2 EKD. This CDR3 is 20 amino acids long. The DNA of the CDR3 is TGTGCCTGTAACACCGTCCCCCAGCCCGCCACCGCCGCGTACACCGATAAACTCATCTTT. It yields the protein CACNTVPQPATAAYTDKLIF.

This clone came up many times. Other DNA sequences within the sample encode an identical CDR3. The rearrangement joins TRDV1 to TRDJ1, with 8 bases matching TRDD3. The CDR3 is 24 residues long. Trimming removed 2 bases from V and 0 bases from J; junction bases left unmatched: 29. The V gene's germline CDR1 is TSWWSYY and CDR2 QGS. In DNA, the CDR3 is TGTGCTCTTGGGGAATTCCTCCCACTTTCGGACCACCCTCACTGGGGGTCTTACACCGATAAACTCATCTTT. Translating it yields CALGEFLPLSDHPHWGSYTDKLIF.

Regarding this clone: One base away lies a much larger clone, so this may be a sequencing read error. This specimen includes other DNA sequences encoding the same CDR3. In DNA form, the CDR3 reads TGTGCCCTTGTTCTGGGGGATACAGGCCGGACCGATAAACTCATCTTT. Translation: CALVLGDTGRTDKLIF. The chain has TRDV1 and TRDJ1, with 11 bases lining up with TRDD3. Per the germline V gene, CDR1 is TSWWSYY and CDR2 is QGS. CDR3 length: 16 residues.

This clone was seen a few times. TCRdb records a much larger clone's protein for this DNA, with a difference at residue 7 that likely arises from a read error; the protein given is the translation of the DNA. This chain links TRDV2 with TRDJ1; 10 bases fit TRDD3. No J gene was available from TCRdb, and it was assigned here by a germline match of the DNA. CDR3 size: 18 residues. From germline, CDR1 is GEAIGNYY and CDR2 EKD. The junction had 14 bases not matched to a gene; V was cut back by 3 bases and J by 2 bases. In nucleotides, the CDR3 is TGTGCCTGTGACCTTAATGTCCCCTGGGGGATAGCGACCGATAAACTCATCTTT. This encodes CACDLNVPWGIATDKLIF.

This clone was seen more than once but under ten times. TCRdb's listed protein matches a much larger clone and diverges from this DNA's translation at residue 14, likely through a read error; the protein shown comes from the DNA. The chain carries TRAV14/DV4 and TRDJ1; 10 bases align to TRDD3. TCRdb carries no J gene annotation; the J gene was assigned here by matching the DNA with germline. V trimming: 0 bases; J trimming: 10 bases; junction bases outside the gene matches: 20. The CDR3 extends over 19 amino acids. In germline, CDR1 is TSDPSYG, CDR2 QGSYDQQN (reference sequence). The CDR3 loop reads CAMREGDSRYWGILRGLIF. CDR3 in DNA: TGTGCAATGAGAGAGGGTGATTCTCGTTACTGGGGGATCCTGCGGGGACTCATCTTT.

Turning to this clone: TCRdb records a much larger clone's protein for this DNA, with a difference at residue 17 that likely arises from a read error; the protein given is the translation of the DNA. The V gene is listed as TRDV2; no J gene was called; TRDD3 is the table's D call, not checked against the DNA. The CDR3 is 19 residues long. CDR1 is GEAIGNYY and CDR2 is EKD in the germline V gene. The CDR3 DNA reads TGTGCCTGTGACCCGCTTCCTACCTTACGACTGGGGGATACCTCAAAACACATCTTT. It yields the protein CACDPLPTLRLGDTSKHIF.